These 28 T cell receptor beta chains originate from one sample sequenced in a study of T cells expressing NK-cell markers. TCRdb reworked the 5' RACE reads into one entry per CDR3 protein, no DNA. The table for this sample gives some 500,000 distinct CDR3 sequences. The specimen was blood T cells: a sorted CD56 or NKG2C T cell subset, CD4+ or CD8+ T cells, or bulk PBMC T cells (not recorded which). Receptors were obtained from a woman aged 45-59 years in good health.

The V call is TRBV10-3, the J call TRBJ2-6; TCRdb calls TRBD2, which cannot be checked without DNA. This CDR3 is 17 amino acids long. Per the germline V gene, CDR1 is ENHRY and CDR2 is SYGVKD. This CDR3 reads CAISGGLVLAGANVLTF.

The chain is built from TRBV4-2 and TRBJ2-2. The V gene's germline CDR1 is LGHNA and CDR2 YNFKEQ. The CDR3 consists of 16 residues. The CDR3: CASSQDVTVNTGELFF.

This chain joins TRBV24-1 and TRBJ2-4; the D gene TCRdb calls, TRBD1, cannot be checked with no DNA. The germline V gene encodes CDR1 KGHDR and CDR2 SFDVKD. The CDR3 spans 14 residues. The CDR3 is CAKWRGGNKDIQYF.

J is TRBJ2-1 and V is TRBV5-6; no DNA is available, so the TRBD2 call from TCRdb remains unchecked. This CDR3 has 13 residues. CDR1 SGHDT and CDR2 YYEEEE come from the germline V gene. The CDR3 region is CASTNWRGNEQFF. The full variable domain, in which reference TRBV5-6 and TRBJ2-1 provide the parts outside the CDR3, is DAGVTQSPTHLIKTRGQQVTLRCSPKSGHDTVSWYQQALGQGPQFIFQYYEEEERQRGNFPDRFSGHQFPNYSSELNVNALLLGDSALYLCASTNWRGNEQFFGPGTRLTVL.

The chain uses TRBV6-2 or TRBV6-3 and TRBJ1-1. Germline V gene data show CDR1 as MNHEY and CDR2 as SVGEGT. The CDR3 loop spans 16 amino acids. The CDR3 spells CASSYPTIDMETEAFF.

The chain uses TRBV12-3 or TRBV12-4 and TRBJ2-1; TCRdb's assignment of TRBD1 cannot be checked, as there is no DNA. There are 15 residues in the CDR3. The CDR3 sequence: CASSFRASPRNEQFF.

The gene calls are TRBV5-4 and TRBJ1-2; the D gene TCRdb calls, TRBD1, cannot be checked with no DNA. This CDR3 is built from 12 residues. The V gene's germline CDR1 is SGHNT and CDR2 YYREEE (reference sequence). The CDR3 reads CASRGTDDGYTF.

V is TRBV4-1 and J is TRBJ1-5; without DNA, the TCRdb call of TRBD1 cannot be checked. From germline, CDR1 is MGHRA and CDR2 YSYEKL. This CDR3 comprises 17 residues. CDR3 sequence reads: CASSQVPRQGKNQPQHF.

The genes are TRBV6-5 and TRBJ1-1; without DNA, the TCRdb call of TRBD1 cannot be checked. This CDR3 has 16 residues. Germline V gene lookup returns CDR1 MNHEY and CDR2 SVGAGI. CDR3 sequence: CASSRGGARRGTEAFF.

The chain joins TRBV6-9 to TRBJ2-2; the TCRdb D gene call, TRBD2, has no DNA to confirm it. CDR1 and CDR2 from the germline V gene are MNHGY and SVAAGI. This CDR3 contains 14 residues. The CDR3 region is CASTREFDTGELFF.

The chain has TRBV4-1 and TRBJ2-2. CDR1 is MGHRA and CDR2 is YSYEKL in the germline V gene. This CDR3 contains 15 residues. CDR3 region: CASSPPGVGTGELFF.

J is TRBJ1-2 and V is TRBV6-5; TCRdb lists TRBD1, though no DNA is available to test this call. The CDR3 sequence is 12 residues long. CDR1 is MNHEY and CDR2 is SVGAGI in the germline V gene. CDR3: CATQGYNYGYTF.

The chain recombines TRBV4-1 with TRBJ2-1; the TCRdb call, TRBD2, lacks DNA for checking. This CDR3 contains 17 residues. Germline values: CDR1 MGHRA, CDR2 YSYEKL. The CDR3 region is CASSQGRALASYNEQFF.

This chain connects TRBV20-1 to TRBJ2-7; absent DNA, TCRdb's TRBD2 call cannot be checked. CDR1 DFQATT and CDR2 SNEGSKA come from the germline V gene (reference sequence). This CDR3 has 16 residues. The CDR3 loop is CSATGTSGRSSYEQYF.

The CDR3 reads CASSPSGRDETQYF. This sequence joins TRBV4-2 and TRBJ2-5; the D call from TCRdb, TRBD2, cannot be confirmed without DNA. The germline V gene has CDR1 LGHNA and CDR2 YNFKEQ. This CDR3 contains 14 residues.

This chain joins TRBV6-6 and TRBJ1-2; TCRdb picks TRBD1, but there is no DNA to check that call. The CDR3 spans 16 residues. From germline, CDR1 is MNHNY and CDR2 SVGAGI (reference sequence). The CDR3: CASSFVTGKVSVGYTF.

The chain employs TRBV24-1 and TRBJ2-1; TCRdb indicates TRBD1, and absent DNA this call remains unverified. CDR3 length equals 16 residues. CDR1 KGHDR and CDR2 SFDVKD come from the germline V gene. CDR3: CATSDSGTGRNNEQFF.

The gene calls are TRBV12-3 or TRBV12-4 and TRBJ2-6; TCRdb picks TRBD1, but there is no DNA to check that call. The CDR3 consists of 18 residues. CDR3 amino acids: CASRNGQGVPSGANVLTF.

The rearrangement uses TRBV20-1 and TRBJ2-5. Germline CDR1 is DFQATT and CDR2 is SNEGSKA (reference sequence). CDR3 length equals 11 residues. The CDR3 sequence is CSAVNQETQYF.

The rearrangement links TRBV7-2 to TRBJ2-1; with no DNA, the TCRdb D assignment of TRBD1 cannot be verified. Germline V gives CDR1 SGHTA, CDR2 FQGNSA. This CDR3 contains 17 residues. CDR3 sequence: CASSHAGGSYSYNEQFF.

The chain carries TRBV12-3 or TRBV12-4 and TRBJ2-3; TCRdb indicates TRBD1, and absent DNA this call remains unverified. This CDR3 spans 16 amino acids. The CDR3 reads CASTPRGESGTDTQYF.

The J gene is TRBJ2-5, the V gene TRBV7-9; lacking DNA, the TRBD2 call made by TCRdb goes unchecked. This CDR3 region has 16 residues. Germline loops: CDR1 SEHNR, CDR2 FQNEAQ (reference sequence). The CDR3 region is CASSLGLAGAQETQYF.

The J gene is TRBJ1-1, the V gene TRBV25-1. The CDR3 extends over 12 amino acids. From germline, CDR1 is MGHDK and CDR2 SYGVNS. CDR3 sequence reads: CASRSVGTEAFF.

The J gene is TRBJ2-3, the V gene TRBV14. The CDR3 sequence is 13 residues long. The germline CDR1 and CDR2 sequences are SGHDN and FVKESK. The CDR3 loop is CASSQVGPDTQYF.

V is TRBV7-9 and J is TRBJ2-3; the TRBD1 assignment by TCRdb is unverifiable without DNA. Looked up from germline, CDR1 is SEHNR and CDR2 is FQNEAQ (reference sequence). CDR3 length equals 15 residues. The CDR3 is CASSIDAGAQSTQYF.

The genes are TRBV5-6 and TRBJ1-2; TCRdb designates TRBD1, a call that cannot be tested without DNA. Germline-derived CDR1 and CDR2 are SGHDT and YYEEEE. There are 14 residues in the CDR3. The CDR3 spells CASSIGADYYGYTF.

The rearrangement uses TRBV12-3 or TRBV12-4 and TRBJ2-2. This CDR3 has 14 residues. The CDR3 here is CASSFLKATGELFF.

The J gene is TRBJ2-4, the V gene TRBV7-8; TCRdb designates TRBD1, a call that cannot be tested without DNA. Germline values: CDR1 SGHVS, CDR2 FQNEAQ. The CDR3 extends over 15 amino acids. The CDR3 loop reads CASSLGATDKNIQYF.